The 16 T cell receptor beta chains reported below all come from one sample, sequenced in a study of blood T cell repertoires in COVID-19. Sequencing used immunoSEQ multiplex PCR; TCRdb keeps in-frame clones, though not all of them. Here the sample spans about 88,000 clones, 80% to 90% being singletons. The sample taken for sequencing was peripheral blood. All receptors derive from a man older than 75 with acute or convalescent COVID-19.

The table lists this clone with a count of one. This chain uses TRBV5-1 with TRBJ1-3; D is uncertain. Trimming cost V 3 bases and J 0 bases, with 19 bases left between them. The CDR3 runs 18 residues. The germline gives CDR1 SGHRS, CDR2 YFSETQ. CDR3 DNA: TGCGCCAGCAGCTCTCGAAGTCGGACGGCGGGCTCTGGAAACACCATATATTTT. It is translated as CASSSRSRTAGSGNTIYF.

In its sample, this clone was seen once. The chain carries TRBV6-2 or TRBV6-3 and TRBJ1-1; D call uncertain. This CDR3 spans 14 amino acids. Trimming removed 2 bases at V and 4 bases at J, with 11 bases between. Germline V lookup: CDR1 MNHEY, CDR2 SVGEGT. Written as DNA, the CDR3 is TGTGCCAGCAGTTACCCACCCACAGCCACTGAAGCTTTCTTT. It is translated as CASSYPPTATEAFF.

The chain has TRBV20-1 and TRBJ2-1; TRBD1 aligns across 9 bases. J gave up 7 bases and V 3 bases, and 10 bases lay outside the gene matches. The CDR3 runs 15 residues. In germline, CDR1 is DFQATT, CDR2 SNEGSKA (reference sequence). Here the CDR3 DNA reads TGCAGTGCTAGTCGATGGGGACAGGGCTGGAATGAGCAGTTCTTC. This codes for CSASRWGQGWNEQFF.

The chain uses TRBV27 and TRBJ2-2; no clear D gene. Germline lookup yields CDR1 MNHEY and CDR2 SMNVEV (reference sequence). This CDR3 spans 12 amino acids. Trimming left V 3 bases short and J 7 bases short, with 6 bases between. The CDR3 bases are TGTGCCAGCAGTTTCAGAGGCGGGGAGCTGTTTTTT. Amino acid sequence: CASSFRGGELFF.

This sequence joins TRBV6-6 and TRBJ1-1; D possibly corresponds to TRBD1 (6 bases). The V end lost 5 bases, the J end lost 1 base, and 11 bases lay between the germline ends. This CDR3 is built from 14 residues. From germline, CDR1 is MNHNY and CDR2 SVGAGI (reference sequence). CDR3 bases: TGTGCCAGCAGTCGTAACAGGGAGAACACTGAAGCTTTCTTT. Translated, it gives CASSRNRENTEAFF.

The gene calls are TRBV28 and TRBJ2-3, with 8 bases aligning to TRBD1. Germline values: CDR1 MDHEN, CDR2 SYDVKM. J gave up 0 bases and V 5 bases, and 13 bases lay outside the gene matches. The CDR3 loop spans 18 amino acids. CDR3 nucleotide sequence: TGTGCCAGCAGTCCTTACCGACAGGGGCCCTATAGCACAGATACGCAGTATTTT. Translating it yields CASSPYRQGPYSTDTQYF.

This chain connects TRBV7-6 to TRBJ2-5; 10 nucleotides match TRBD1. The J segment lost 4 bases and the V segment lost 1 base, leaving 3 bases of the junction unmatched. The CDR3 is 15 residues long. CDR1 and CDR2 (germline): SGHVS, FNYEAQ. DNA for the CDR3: TGTGCCAGCAGCTTAGACGGGACAGGGGCAGAGACCCAGTACTTC. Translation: CASSLDGTGAETQYF.

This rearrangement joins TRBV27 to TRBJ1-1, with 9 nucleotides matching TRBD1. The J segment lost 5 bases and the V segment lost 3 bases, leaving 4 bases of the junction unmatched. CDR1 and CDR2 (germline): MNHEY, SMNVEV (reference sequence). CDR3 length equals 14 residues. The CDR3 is CASSFKGQGTEAFF. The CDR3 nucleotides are TGTGCCAGCAGTTTTAAAGGACAGGGGACTGAAGCTTTCTTT.

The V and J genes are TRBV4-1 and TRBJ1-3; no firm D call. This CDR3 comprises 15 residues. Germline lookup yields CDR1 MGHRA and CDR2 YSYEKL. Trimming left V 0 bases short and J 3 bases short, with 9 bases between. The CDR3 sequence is CASSQDPGLGNTIYF. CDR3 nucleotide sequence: TGCGCCAGCAGCCAAGATCCTGGGCTTGGAAACACCATATATTTT.

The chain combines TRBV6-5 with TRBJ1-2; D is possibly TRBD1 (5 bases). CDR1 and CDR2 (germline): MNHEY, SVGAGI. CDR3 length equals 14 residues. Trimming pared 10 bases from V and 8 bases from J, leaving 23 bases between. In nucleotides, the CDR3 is TGTGCCACCTCCCGAGATGAGGGGAGGAGCGGCTACACCTTC. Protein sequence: CATSRDEGRSGYTF.

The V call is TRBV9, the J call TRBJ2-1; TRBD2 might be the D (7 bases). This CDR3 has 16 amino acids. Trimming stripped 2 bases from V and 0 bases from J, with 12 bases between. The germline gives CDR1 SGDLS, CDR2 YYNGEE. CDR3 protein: CASSVAGASSYNEQFF. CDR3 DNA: TGTGCCAGCAGCGTCGCGGGGGCGAGCTCCTACAATGAGCAGTTCTTC.

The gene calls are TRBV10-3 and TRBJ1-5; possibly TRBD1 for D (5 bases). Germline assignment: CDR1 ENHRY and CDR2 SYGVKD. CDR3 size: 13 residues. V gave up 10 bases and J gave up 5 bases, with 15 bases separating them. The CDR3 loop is CATSTGGDQPQHF. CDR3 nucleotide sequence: TGTGCCACGTCCACGGGAGGGGATCAGCCCCAGCATTTT.

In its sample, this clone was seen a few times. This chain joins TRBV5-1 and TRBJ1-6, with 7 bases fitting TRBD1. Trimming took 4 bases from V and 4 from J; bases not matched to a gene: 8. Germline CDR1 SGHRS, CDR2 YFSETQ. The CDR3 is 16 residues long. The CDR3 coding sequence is TGCGCCAGCAGCCCGGAGGGGACAGTTTATAATTCACCCCTCCACTTT. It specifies CASSPEGTVYNSPLHF.

The chain's CDR3 is CASSQGAGFQETQYF. CDR3 bases: TGTGCCAGCAGCCAAGGGGCGGGTTTCCAAGAGACCCAGTACTTC. This chain uses TRBV3-1 (or the pseudogene TRBV3-2) with TRBJ2-5; D is possibly TRBD2 (5 bases). This CDR3 contains 15 residues. Trimming took 1 base from V and 1 from J, leaving 10 bases between them. Per the germline V gene, CDR1 is LGHDT and CDR2 is YNNKEL (reference sequence).

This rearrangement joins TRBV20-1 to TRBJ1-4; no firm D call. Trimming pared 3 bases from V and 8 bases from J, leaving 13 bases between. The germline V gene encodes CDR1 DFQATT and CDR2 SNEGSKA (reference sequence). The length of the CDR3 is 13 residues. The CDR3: CSASSPLEEKLFF. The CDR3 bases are TGCAGTGCTAGTAGTCCTTTGGAGGAAAAACTGTTTTTT.

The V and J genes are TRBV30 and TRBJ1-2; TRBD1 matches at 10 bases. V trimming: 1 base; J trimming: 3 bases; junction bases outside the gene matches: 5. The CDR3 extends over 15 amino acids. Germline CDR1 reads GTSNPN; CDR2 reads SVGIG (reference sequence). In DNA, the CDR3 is TGTGCCTGGAGTGACCCCGGGACAGGGGACTATGGCTACACCTTC. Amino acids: CAWSDPGTGDYGYTF.